These 23 T cell receptor beta chains came from one sample sequenced in a study of CD8+ T cells in alopecia areata. Extracted RNA was reverse transcribed into cDNA, the sequencing template. Repertoires were generated with immunoSEQ multiplex PCR, while TCRdb's copy carries only in-frame clones and drops some. The sample shows around 35,000 clones, roughly 50% of them seen only once. The specimen was NKG2D-high CD8+ T cells sorted from blood. These receptors all stem from a human donor with alopecia areata.

This clone came up once. V is TRBV4-3 and J is TRBJ2-1, with TRBD2 matching over 11 bases. V trimming: 5 bases; J trimming: 2 bases; junction bases outside the gene matches: 2. Germline V CDR1 and CDR2: LGHNA, YSLEER. This CDR3 is 15 amino acids long. The CDR3 here is CASSAGLAAYNEQFF. The CDR3 region has the DNA TGCGCCAGCAGCGCGGGACTAGCGGCCTACAATGAGCAGTTCTTC.

V and J are TRBV4-3 and TRBJ2-7; 7 bases are shared with TRBD1. Trimming at V came to 4 bases and at J to 2 bases, leaving 5 bases not matched to a gene. The CDR3 sequence is 14 residues long. Per the germline V gene, CDR1 is LGHNA and CDR2 is YSLEER. As DNA, the CDR3 is TGCGCCAGCAGCCGTCACAGGGGAGCCTACGAGCAGTACTTC. Protein product: CASSRHRGAYEQYF.

The chain links TRBV5-1 to TRBJ1-2, with D tentatively TRBD1 (5 bases). Germline V gene data show CDR1 as SGHRS and CDR2 as YFSETQ. This CDR3 has 15 amino acids. V was clipped by 4 bases and J by 8 bases, with 21 bases between them. CDR3 in DNA: TGCGCCAGCAGCCCCGGACCCAGGGTATCTGGAGGCTACACCTTC. Encoded protein: CASSPGPRVSGGYTF.

V gene TRBV5-4 combines with J gene TRBJ2-7; 7 positions agree with TRBD1. The V gene end was trimmed by 2 bases and the J gene end by 3 bases; junction bases not matched to a gene: 5. Germline V gives CDR1 SGHNT, CDR2 YYREEE (reference sequence). The CDR3 contains 14 residues. CDR3 coding DNA: TGTGCCAGCAGCTTTTCCGACAGGGACTACGAGCAGTACTTC. Its protein is CASSFSDRDYEQYF.

The rearrangement links TRBV14 to TRBJ2-1, with 16 bases that match TRBD2. The J segment lost 15 bases and the V segment lost 0 bases, leaving 5 bases of the junction unmatched. Germline-derived CDR1 and CDR2 are SGHDN and FVKESK. The CDR3 loop spans 15 amino acids. The CDR3 spells CASSQDRGLAGGPFF. CDR3 nucleotide sequence: TGTGCCAGCAGCCAAGATCGGGGACTAGCGGGGGGGCCGTTCTTC. The whole variable domain, filled in from reference TRBV14 and TRBJ2-1, reads EAGVTQFPSHSVIEKGQTVTLRCDPISGHDNLYWYRRVMGKEIKFLLHFVKESKQDESGMPNNRFLAERTGGTYSTLKVQPAELEDSGVYFCASSQDRGLAGGPFFGPGTRLTVL.

The V gene is TRBV10-3, the J gene TRBJ2-2; 8 bases are shared with TRBD1. V gave up 3 bases and J gave up 2 bases; unmatched junction bases: 8. The CDR3 spans 17 residues. Germline loops: CDR1 ENHRY, CDR2 SYGVKD. CDR3 sequence reads: CAISDWGTGHNTGELFF. DNA for the CDR3: TGTGCCATCAGTGACTGGGGGACAGGACACAACACCGGGGAGCTGTTTTTT.

This chain connects TRBV6-6 to TRBJ2-6, with D perhaps TRBD1 (5 bases). The ends were cut back, 8 bases at V and 0 bases at J, with 11 bases in the middle. CDR3 length: 15 amino acids. CDR1 and CDR2 from the germline V gene are MNHNY and SVGAGI (reference sequence). CDR3 in DNA: TGTGCCAGCCAGGGCGGAATCTCTGGGGCCAACGTCCTGACTTTC. Encoded protein: CASQGGISGANVLTF.

The chain carries TRBV2 and TRBJ1-1; 9 nucleotides align to TRBD1. V dropped 5 bases and J dropped 3; count of bases not matched to a gene: 7. CDR1 and CDR2 (germline): SNHLY, FYNNEI. The CDR3 totals 15 residues. CDR3 nucleotides: TGTGCCAGCAGTTCCGTGGGACAGGGAGACACTGAAGCTTTCTTT. It codes for CASSSVGQGDTEAFF.

The chain is built from TRBV2 and TRBJ1-5; D is perhaps TRBD1 (6 bases). The CDR3 is 14 residues long. V lost 3 bases, J lost 5 bases, and 11 bases lay in between. Per the germline V gene, CDR1 is SNHLY and CDR2 is FYNNEI. CDR3 protein: CASSEEGGYQPQHF. The DNA for the CDR3 is TGTGCCAGCAGTGAGGAGGGGGGGTATCAGCCCCAGCATTTT.

The rearrangement joins TRBV7-8 to TRBJ2-5, with TRBD2 matching 8 bases. The ends lost 1 base at V and 4 bases at J; junction bases unmatched: 5. The CDR3 sequence is 15 residues long. CDR1 SGHVS and CDR2 FQNEAQ come from the germline V gene. The CDR3 sequence is CASSLEAGAGETQYF. CDR3 DNA: TGTGCCAGCAGCTTAGAAGCGGGAGCTGGAGAGACCCAGTACTTC.

The rearrangement links TRBV19 to TRBJ2-7, with 8 bases fitting TRBD1. V lost 7 bases to trimming and J lost 6 bases; unmatched junction nucleotides: 5. CDR1 is LNHDA, CDR2 SQIVND, per germline (reference sequence). The CDR3 loop spans 12 amino acids. CDR3 coding DNA: TGTGCCAGTATCGGACAGGGCACCGAGCAGTACTTC. The encoded protein is CASIGQGTEQYF.

V usage is TRBV19 and J usage is TRBJ2-7; possible D gene TRBD2, 5 bases. Germline CDR1 is LNHDA and CDR2 is SQIVND (reference sequence). V shed 3 bases and J shed 3 bases, with 15 bases lying between them. The CDR3 runs 15 residues. The DNA for the CDR3 is TGTGCCAGTAGTATGGAGGCGGAGTACTACTACGAGCAGTACTTC. Its protein is CASSMEAEYYYEQYF.

Regarding this clone: The sample carries other DNA sequences with the same CDR3. V and J are TRBV7-9 and TRBJ2-7, with D maybe TRBD1 (5 bases). Trimming pared 6 bases from V and 3 bases from J, leaving 9 bases between. From germline, CDR1 is SEHNR and CDR2 FQNEAQ (reference sequence). This CDR3 contains 12 residues. CDR3: CASSQQGYEQYF. The CDR3 DNA reads TGTGCCAGCAGTCAGCAGGGCTACGAGCAGTACTTC.

V is TRBV27 and J is TRBJ2-7; 12 bases line up with TRBD2. Germline V lookup: CDR1 MNHEY, CDR2 SMNVEV (reference sequence). Trimming cost V 6 bases and J 6 bases; bases outside gene matches: 15. The CDR3 has 17 amino acids. In nucleotides, the CDR3 is TGTGCCAGCAGCACCGGGACTAGCGGGTTCTTAGGTCTCGAGCAGTACTTC. Its protein product is CASSTGTSGFLGLEQYF.

The V gene is TRBV19, the J gene TRBJ1-5; no definite D call. Germline V gene sequence: CDR1 LNHDA, CDR2 SQIVND (reference sequence). CDR3 length: 16 amino acids. V shed 2 bases and J shed 0 bases, with 11 bases lying between them. The CDR3 DNA reads as TGTGCCAGTAGTATAAACAGCGTATATAGCAATCAGCCCCAGCATTTT. It specifies CASSINSVYSNQPQHF.

This chain joins TRBV7-9 and TRBJ1-5, with D possibly TRBD1 on 5 matching bases. Trimming left V 1 base short and J 2 bases short, with 9 bases between. In germline, CDR1 is SEHNR, CDR2 FQNEAQ (reference sequence). This CDR3 spans 15 amino acids. CDR3 nucleotide sequence: TGTGCCAGCAGCTTAGGGGGGAGGGGCAATCAGCCCCAGCATTTT. This sequence encodes CASSLGGRGNQPQHF.

V is TRBV27 and J is TRBJ2-3; D call uncertain. The CDR3 covers 14 residues. V was clipped by 7 bases and J by 2 bases, with 13 bases between them. In germline, CDR1 is MNHEY, CDR2 SMNVEV (reference sequence). The CDR3 sequence: CASKTGLTTDTQYF. In DNA, the CDR3 is TGTGCCAGCAAAACCGGGCTCACCACAGATACGCAGTATTTT.

This clone was seen once. The chain couples TRBV28 to TRBJ2-2; D is possibly TRBD2 (6 bases). Trimming shortened V by 5 bases and J by 4 bases, and 11 bases separated the two germline ends. Germline CDR1 MDHEN, CDR2 SYDVKM. This CDR3 has 14 residues. The chain's CDR3 is CASSGRLITGELFF. The CDR3 DNA follows: TGTGCCAGCAGTGGGAGGTTGATCACCGGGGAGCTGTTTTTT. Full variable domain (rest looked up from reference TRBV28 and TRBJ2-2): DVKVTQSSRYLVKRTGEKVFLECVQDMDHENMFWYRQDPGLGLRLIYFSYDVKMKEKGDIPEGYSVSREKKERFSLILESASTNQTSMYLCASSGRLITGELFFGEGSRLTVL.

The sample holds a few counts of this clone. The gene calls are TRBV23-1 and TRBJ2-7, with D unclear. TRBV23-1 carries the ORF label, with uncertain function. The CDR3 length is 14 residues. V was trimmed by 10 bases and J by 1 base, leaving 17 bases between them. CDR3 coding DNA: TGCGCCAATATTACTCACCACAGATCCTACGAGCAGTACTTC. Its translation: CANITHHRSYEQYF.

The chain recombines TRBV9 with TRBJ2-1; 11 nucleotides align to TRBD2. V lost 0 bases, J lost 4 bases, and 3 bases stayed unmatched. Germline CDR1 SGDLS, CDR2 YYNGEE. The CDR3 has 16 residues. CDR3 sequence reads: CASSVAGTSGYNEQFF. CDR3 in DNA: TGTGCCAGCAGCGTAGCTGGGACTAGCGGATACAATGAGCAGTTCTTC.

The chain employs TRBV30 and TRBJ2-3, with 8 bases aligning to TRBD1. V was clipped by 1 base and J by 0 bases; unmatched bases: 21. This CDR3 contains 21 residues. Germline CDR1 and CDR2: GTSNPN and SVGIG (reference sequence). The CDR3: CAWSGEAGGGTGDLSTDTQYF. CDR3 nucleotide sequence: TGTGCCTGGAGTGGAGAAGCCGGAGGCGGGACAGGAGACCTCAGCACAGATACGCAGTATTTT.

The chain employs TRBV13 and TRBJ2-7, with D hard to call. The CDR3 is made up of 15 amino acids. The V gene's germline CDR1 is PRHDT and CDR2 FYEKMQ (reference sequence). V lost 3 bases and J lost 2, with 14 bases in between. CDR3 protein: CASSFGSSPTYEQYF. The CDR3 nucleotides are TGTGCCAGCAGCTTTGGGTCTTCTCCTACCTACGAGCAGTACTTC.

The chain combines TRBV27 with TRBJ2-5; D unclear. The J call is in doubt because the DNA end fits TRBJ2-7 better. This CDR3 has 14 residues. Germline V CDR1 and CDR2: MNHEY, SMNVEV (reference sequence). For the CDR3, the DNA is TGTGCCAGCAGCTCCGGGCAGCGAGCCTACGAGCAGTACTTC. Encoded protein: CASSSGQRAYEQYF.